The present entry profiles one T cell receptor (beta chain) with its context. Its antigen is still unknown. This CDR3 spans 14 amino acids. Trimming shortened V by 0 bases and J by 7 bases, and 12 bases separated the two germline ends. Germline loops: CDR1 ENHRY, CDR2 SYGVKD. The data stem from a study of CD8+CD57+ T cells in acquired aplastic anemia. Turning to the study itself: Sorted CD4+ plus CD8+ cells gave DNA averaging approximately 3.2 ug. Study results and caveats: Patients did not significantly differ from controls in CD8+ Simpson's diversity.

Only patients with CD8+CD57+ cell expansion on flow cytometry were chosen for sequencing. The enrolled patients all had severe acquired aplastic anemia. Each patient gave a blood sample that was collected before any therapy had been received. TCR beta VDJ and CDR3 profiling used genomic DNA as template. One entry per CDR3 protein results from TCRdb running MiXCR on the reads. The sample contains about 180,000 distinct CDR3 sequences, roughly 50% of which appear only once. The V and J genes are TRBV10-3 and TRBJ1-1; unclear D gene. The source is a human donor with aplastic anemia. Sequencing was performed on sorted CD4+, CD8+, or CD8+CD57+ T cells (not recorded which) from PBMCs. The CDR3: CAISESQAHLEAFF. DNA of the CDR3: TGTGCCATCAGTGAGTCGCAGGCCCACCTTGAAGCTTTCTTT.